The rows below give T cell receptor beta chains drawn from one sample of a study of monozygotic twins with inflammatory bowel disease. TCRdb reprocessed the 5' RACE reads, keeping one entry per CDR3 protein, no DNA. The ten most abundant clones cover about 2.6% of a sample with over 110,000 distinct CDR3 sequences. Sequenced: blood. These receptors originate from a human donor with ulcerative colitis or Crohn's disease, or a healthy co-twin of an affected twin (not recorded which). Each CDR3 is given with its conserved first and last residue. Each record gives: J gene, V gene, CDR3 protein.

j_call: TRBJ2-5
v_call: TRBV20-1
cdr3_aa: CSADRDSQETQYF

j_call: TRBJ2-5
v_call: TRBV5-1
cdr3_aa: CASSRPGTGETQYF

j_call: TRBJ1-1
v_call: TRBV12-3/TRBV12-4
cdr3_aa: CASSHDRKPNTEAFF

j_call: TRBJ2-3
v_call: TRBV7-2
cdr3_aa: CASSLGRTYSTDTQYF

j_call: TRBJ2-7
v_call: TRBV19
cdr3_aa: CASSPTGAGSYEQYF

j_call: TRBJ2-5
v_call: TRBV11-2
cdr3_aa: CASSLGASGGTPVGAQYF

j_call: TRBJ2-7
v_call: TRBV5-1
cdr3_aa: CASSWRQGKYEQYF

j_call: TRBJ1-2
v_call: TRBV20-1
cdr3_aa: CSAQTTQGFSGYTF

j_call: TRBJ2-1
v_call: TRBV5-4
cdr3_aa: CASVQGGDEQFF

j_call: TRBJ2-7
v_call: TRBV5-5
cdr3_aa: CASSFATGSYEQYF

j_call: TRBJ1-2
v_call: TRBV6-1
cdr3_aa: CASTGVHGGINYGYTF

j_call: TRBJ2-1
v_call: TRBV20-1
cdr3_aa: CSARVPSGGATEQFF

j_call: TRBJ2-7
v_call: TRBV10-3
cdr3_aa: CAISLGQSYEQYF

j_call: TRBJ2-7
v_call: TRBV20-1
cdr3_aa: CSVDRGKPYEQYF

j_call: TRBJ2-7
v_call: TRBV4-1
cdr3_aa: CASSQGRGLPYEQYF

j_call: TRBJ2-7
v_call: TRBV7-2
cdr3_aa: CASSGWTGGFDEQYF

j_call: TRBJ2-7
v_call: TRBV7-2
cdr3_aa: CASSSTSGLAYEQYF

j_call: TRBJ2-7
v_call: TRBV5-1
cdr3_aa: CASSPGQGAAYEQYF

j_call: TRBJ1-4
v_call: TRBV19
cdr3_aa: CASSVGTPQGREKLFF

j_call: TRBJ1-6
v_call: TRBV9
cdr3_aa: CASSANYFSPLHF

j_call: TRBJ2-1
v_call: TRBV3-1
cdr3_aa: CASSQTAGRSLFF

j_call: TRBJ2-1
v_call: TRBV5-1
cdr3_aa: CASSLAGTSGGDEQFF

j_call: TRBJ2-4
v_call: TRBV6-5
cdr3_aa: CASRGSTGGIQYF

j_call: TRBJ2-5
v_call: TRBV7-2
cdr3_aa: CASSPGPVETQYF

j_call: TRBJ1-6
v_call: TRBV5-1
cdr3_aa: CASSLKTDSPLHF

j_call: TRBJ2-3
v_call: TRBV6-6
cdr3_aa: CASSYVSTDTQYF

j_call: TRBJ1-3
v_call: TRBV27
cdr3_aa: CARSWGVSGNTIYF

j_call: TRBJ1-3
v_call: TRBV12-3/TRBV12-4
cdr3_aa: CASSLALGGVGNTIYF

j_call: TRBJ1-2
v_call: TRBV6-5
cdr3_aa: CASSYSIIPGLYGYTF

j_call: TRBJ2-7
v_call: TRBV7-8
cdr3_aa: CASSLVAGGYEQYF

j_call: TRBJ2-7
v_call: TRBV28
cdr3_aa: CASSIPHYEQYF

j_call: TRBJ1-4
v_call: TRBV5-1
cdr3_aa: CASSFIGTGNEKLFF

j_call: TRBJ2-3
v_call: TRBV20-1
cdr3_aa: CSARVGLAWGDTQYF

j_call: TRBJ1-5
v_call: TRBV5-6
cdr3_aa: CASSLAGTAHQPQHF

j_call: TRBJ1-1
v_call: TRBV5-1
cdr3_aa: CASSPSGQGNTEAFF

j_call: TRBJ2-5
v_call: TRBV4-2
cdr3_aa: CASSQDLIGGAKTQYF

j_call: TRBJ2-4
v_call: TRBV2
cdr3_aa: CASKKEGSGNIQYF

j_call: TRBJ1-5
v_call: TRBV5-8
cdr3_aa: CASSLGGGQGNQPQHF

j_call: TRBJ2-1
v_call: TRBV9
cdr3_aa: CASSAYLAGGRNEQFF

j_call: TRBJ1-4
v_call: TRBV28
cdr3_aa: CASSGTVFNEKLFF

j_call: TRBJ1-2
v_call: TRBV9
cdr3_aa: CASSVEASNGYTF